Listed below are T cell receptor beta chains from one sample, sequenced in a study of blood T cells in healthy people across ages. TCRdb redid the calling of the 5' RACE reads with MiXCR, one entry per CDR3 protein. Of 700,000 to 1,000,000 distinct CDR3 sequences listed, under 45% are singletons. What was sequenced was blood. The receptors derive from a man aged 55 to 70 in good health. Both conserved end residues are part of each CDR3. D genes are given only for firm matches. Only some rows state a clone size, as once, few, many or a class for expanded clones.

V gene: TRBV20-1
clone size: few
D gene: -
J gene: TRBJ2-1
CDR3 DNA: TGCAGTGCTAGACAGGGGGCCCGGACTAGCTTGGTTTACAATGAGCAGTTCTTC
CDR3 protein: CSARQGARTSLVYNEQFF

V gene: TRBV28
clone size: -
D gene: -
J gene: TRBJ2-1
CDR3 DNA: TGTGCCAGCGCCTCCCCCAGGGGGGGCTCGCACAATGAGCAGTTCTTC
CDR3 protein: CASASPRGGSHNEQFF

V gene: TRBV7-9
clone size: few
D gene: TRBD1
J gene: TRBJ2-7
CDR3 DNA: TGTGCCAGCAGCTTTACAGGGGACGAGCAGTACTTC
CDR3 protein: CASSFTGDEQYF

V gene: TRBV6-6
clone size: -
D gene: TRBD2
J gene: TRBJ2-3
CDR3 DNA: TGTGTCAGCAGTTATCGTCCTAGCGGGGGGGCAGATACGCAGTATTTT
CDR3 protein: CVSSYRPSGGADTQYF

V gene: TRBV7-6
clone size: few
D gene: -
J gene: TRBJ2-3
CDR3 DNA: TGTGCCAGCAGCTTGCTAAACACAGATACGCAGTATTTT
CDR3 protein: CASSLLNTDTQYF

V gene: TRBV12-3/TRBV12-4
clone size: -
D gene: -
J gene: TRBJ2-7
CDR3 DNA: TGTGCCAGCGGTCACGGCGGAGCCTCCTACGAGCAGTACTTC
CDR3 protein: CASGHGGASYEQYF

V gene: TRBV5-6
clone size: -
D gene: -
J gene: TRBJ1-2
CDR3 DNA: TGTGCCAGCAGCGCCGGGGGTCGGGACTATGGCTACACCTTC
CDR3 protein: CASSAGGRDYGYTF

V gene: TRBV5-1
clone size: -
D gene: TRBD2
J gene: TRBJ2-3
CDR3 DNA: TGCGCCAGCAGCTTGGCCGACGGGAGGGCCGGGGATACGCAGTATTTT
CDR3 protein: CASSLADGRAGDTQYF

V gene: TRBV7-9
clone size: few
D gene: -
J gene: TRBJ1-2
CDR3 DNA: TGTGCCAGCAGCTTAGCGGGGGGCGAAGGCTACACCTTC
CDR3 protein: CASSLAGGEGYTF

V gene: TRBV6-1
clone size: few
D gene: -
J gene: TRBJ1-6
CDR3 DNA: TGTGCCAGCAGCGTAAGGAGGATCTTGTCGTCAAGTTCACCCCTCCACTTT
CDR3 protein: CASSVRRILSSSSPLHF

V gene: TRBV2
clone size: once
D gene: -
J gene: TRBJ2-5
CDR3 DNA: TGTGCCAGCAGTGCTGCGGGGGCTCAAGAGACCCAGTACTTC
CDR3 protein: CASSAAGAQETQYF

V gene: TRBV3-1
clone size: many
D gene: -
J gene: TRBJ2-1
CDR3 DNA: TGTGCCAGCACCTTCTCAAATGGGAATGAGCAGTTCTTC
CDR3 protein: CASTFSNGNEQFF

V gene: TRBV13
clone size: -
D gene: -
J gene: TRBJ1-2
CDR3 DNA: TGTGCCAGCAGCTTAGGCCGGAAAGGGGCCGCGGGGATTTATGGCTACACCTTC
CDR3 protein: CASSLGRKGAAGIYGYTF

V gene: TRBV6-1
clone size: -
D gene: -
J gene: TRBJ1-2
CDR3 DNA: TGTGCCAGCAGTGAAGCAGAGTTAGCTAACTATGGCTACACCTTC
CDR3 protein: CASSEAELANYGYTF

V gene: TRBV6-1
clone size: -
D gene: -
J gene: TRBJ1-6
CDR3 DNA: TGTGCCAGCAGTCCCCAATCCTATAATTCACCCCTCCACTTT
CDR3 protein: CASSPQSYNSPLHF

V gene: TRBV5-1
clone size: -
D gene: -
J gene: TRBJ2-7
CDR3 DNA: TGCGCCAGCAGCCCGGTGGGAGGAAGTAACCCCTACGAGCAGTACTTC
CDR3 protein: CASSPVGGSNPYEQYF

V gene: TRBV5-1
clone size: -
D gene: TRBD2
J gene: TRBJ2-1
CDR3 DNA: TGCGCCAGCAGCTTTATCGGGACTAGCGGCTACAATGAGCAGTTCTTC
CDR3 protein: CASSFIGTSGYNEQFF

V gene: TRBV20-1
clone size: -
D gene: -
J gene: TRBJ2-5
CDR3 DNA: TGCAGTGCTAGAGATGTGGGGGCCCCGCAAGGGACCCAGTACTTC
CDR3 protein: CSARDVGAPQGTQYF